The 5 T cell receptor beta chains below were found in one sample sequenced in a study of T cell responses to AZD1222 COVID-19 vaccine. Produced via immunoSEQ multiplex PCR; TCRdb's table is partial and in-frame only. The sample has 100,000 to 120,000 clones, roughly 93% seen once. The sequences come from peripheral blood, collected 28 days after the second AZD1222 dose. The receptors derive from an adult who received the AZD1222 COVID-19 vaccine.

The chain combines TRBV7-2 with TRBJ1-6, with D possibly TRBD1 on 6 matching bases. The CDR3 is made up of 17 amino acids. Trimming cost V 3 bases and J 9 bases, with 21 bases left between them. Germline V CDR1 and CDR2: SGHTA, FQGNSA. CDR3 in DNA: TGTGCCAGCAGCTTCACAGGGCTCGGGGTAGGGGGTTCACCCCTCCACTTT. This codes for CASSFTGLGVGGSPLHF.

The chain is built from TRBV6-6 and TRBJ2-7, with a weak D call TRBD2 (5 bases). Germline loops: CDR1 MNHNY, CDR2 SVGAGI (reference sequence). The CDR3 spans 14 residues. Trimming stripped 5 bases from V and 0 bases from J, with 11 bases between. The DNA of the CDR3 is TGTGCCAGCAGTCACCAACTAGGCTCCTACGAGCAGTACTTC. As protein: CASSHQLGSYEQYF.

V and J are TRBV27 and TRBJ1-4; D perhaps matches TRBD1 (5 bases). The CDR3 totals 15 residues. From germline, CDR1 is MNHEY and CDR2 SMNVEV (reference sequence). Trimming left V 5 bases short and J 8 bases short, with 18 bases between. The CDR3 loop reads CASSTQMGLEEKLFF. The CDR3 nucleotides are TGTGCCAGCAGTACCCAGATGGGGCTTGAAGAAAAACTGTTTTTT.

V is TRBV4-1 and J is TRBJ1-1, with a possible D match to TRBD1 (6 bases). Germline-derived CDR1 and CDR2 are MGHRA and YSYEKL. The CDR3 spans 15 residues. V was trimmed by 6 bases and J by 1 base, leaving 15 bases between them. In DNA, the CDR3 is TGCGCCAGCAGGCTTTTCGCAGGGGCGAACACTGAAGCTTTCTTT. Translation: CASRLFAGANTEAFF.

The V gene is TRBV7-2, the J gene TRBJ1-5; 9 bases are a match to TRBD1. The V and J ends lost 6 bases and 7 bases, in that order; junction bases with no gene match: 10. CDR3 size: 15 residues. Germline CDR1 SGHTA, CDR2 FQGNSA. The CDR3 spells CASSQSGTGPQPQHF. CDR3 nucleotide sequence: TGTGCCAGCAGTCAATCCGGGACAGGGCCCCAGCCCCAGCATTTT. The whole variable domain, filled in from reference TRBV7-2 and TRBJ1-5, reads GAGVSQSPSNKVTEKGKDVELRCDPISGHTALYWYRQSLGQGLEFLIYFQGNSAPDKSGLPSDRFSAERTGGSVSTLTIQRTQQEDSAVYLCASSQSGTGPQPQHFGDGTRLSIL.